This paragraph covers one TCR beta chain sequence. Antigen: not known. The sample belongs to a study of blood T cells in healthy people across ages. The CDR3 loop spans 14 amino acids. The V gene lost 6 bases and the J gene lost 10 bases, with 16 bases spanning the gap. Notes on the study in general: The study regarded diversity estimates from one million T cells as underestimates. The percentage of naive T cells correlated strongly with TCR beta diversity.

Primed by a sample-barcoded 5' primer and a J-beta primer mix, a second PCR proceeded for 7 to 11 cycles. One entry per CDR3 protein, called by TCRdb with MiXCR from the 5' RACE reads. The data show around 1.1 million distinct CDR3 sequences, less than 45% seen once. The V and J genes are TRBV12-3 or TRBV12-4 and TRBJ1-6, with a tentative D call TRBD1 (6 bases). The clonotype comes from a man aged 18 to 30 in good health. Sequencing input: blood. CDR3 sequence reads: CASSHRVIGSPLHF. The CDR3 DNA reads TGTGCCAGCAGCCACAGGGTAATCGGCTCACCCCTCCACTTT.